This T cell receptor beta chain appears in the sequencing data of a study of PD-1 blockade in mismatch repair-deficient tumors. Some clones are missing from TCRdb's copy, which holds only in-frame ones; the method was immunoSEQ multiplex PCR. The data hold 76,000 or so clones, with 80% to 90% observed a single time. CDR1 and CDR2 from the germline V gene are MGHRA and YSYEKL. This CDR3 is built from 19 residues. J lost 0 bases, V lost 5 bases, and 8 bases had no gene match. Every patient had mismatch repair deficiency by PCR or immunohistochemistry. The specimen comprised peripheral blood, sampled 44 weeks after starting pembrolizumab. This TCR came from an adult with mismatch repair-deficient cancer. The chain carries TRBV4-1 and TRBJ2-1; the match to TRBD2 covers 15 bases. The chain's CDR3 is CASSSQGLAGGNSYNEQFF. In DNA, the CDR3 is TGCGCCAGCAGCAGCCAGGGACTAGCGGGAGGCAACTCCTACAATGAGCAGTTCTTC.